This T cell receptor (beta chain) appears in the sequencing data of a study of T cell responses to AZD1222 COVID-19 vaccine. In the study overall: Investigators merged groups given second doses at roughly 4 or roughly 12 weeks.

CDR3 length: 16 residues. Looked up from germline, CDR1 is SGHDN and CDR2 is FVKESK. V lost 0 bases and J lost 6, with 17 bases in between. This clone was seen a single time. Sequencing was performed with immunoSEQ multiplex PCR; in TCRdb, only in-frame clones are kept and a portion is missing. The table lists around 160,000 clones, 88% of them singletons. Source: peripheral blood, taken on day 0 of AZD1222 vaccination. This clonotype was sampled from an adult in good health. The rearrangement joins TRBV14 to TRBJ1-1; a weak D match, TRBD1 (5 bases). CDR3 protein: CASSQDWAVGGAEAFF. In DNA form, the CDR3 reads TGTGCCAGCAGCCAAGATTGGGCTGTGGGGGGAGCTGAAGCTTTCTTT.